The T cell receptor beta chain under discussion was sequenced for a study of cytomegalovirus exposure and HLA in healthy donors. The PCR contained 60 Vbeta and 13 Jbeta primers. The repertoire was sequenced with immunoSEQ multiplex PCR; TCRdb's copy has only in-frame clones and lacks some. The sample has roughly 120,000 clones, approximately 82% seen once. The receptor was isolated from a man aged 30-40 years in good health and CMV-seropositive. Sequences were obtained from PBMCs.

The CDR3 coding sequence is TGTGCCAGCAGCGGCCGGGGCCGGGGGGATCAGCCCCAGCATTTT. This sequence encodes CASSGRGRGDQPQHF. V usage is TRBV5-6 and J usage is TRBJ1-5, with a tentative D call TRBD1 (5 bases). V was trimmed by 4 bases and J by 5 bases, leaving 16 bases between them. Per germline, CDR1 SGHDT and CDR2 YYEEEE. The CDR3 is made up of 15 amino acids.